Following are 27 T cell receptor beta chains from one sample sequenced in a study of T cell repertoires in cytomegalovirus infection. These receptors are not linked to any known antigen. Each CDR3 protein gets one entry after TCRdb re-called the reads with MiXCR. The top ten hold under 15% of the sample, which has around 710,000 distinct CDR3 sequences, 25% to 35% seen once. The sample in question was cultured CD8+ T cells from PBMCs, obtained from culture after CMV antigen stimulation. The receptors stem from a human donor in good health (CMV status not recorded). Some clones in this sample may be carry-over from other donors' samples.

The CDR3 is CASSSIRTGPSGNTIYF. As DNA, the CDR3 is TGTGCCAGCAGTTCAATCCGTACAGGCCCCTCTGGAAACACCATATATTTT. This chain uses TRBV25-1 with TRBJ1-3; a possible D gene is TRBD1 (5 bases). CDR3 length equals 17 residues. V lost 5 bases and J 0 bases, leaving 17 bases between the germline ends. Per germline, CDR1 MGHDK and CDR2 SYGVNS.

This clonotype was detected ten times or more. This sequence joins TRBV7-2 and TRBJ2-1; D possibly matches TRBD1 or TRBD2 (5 bases each). Germline CDR1 and CDR2: SGHTA and FQGNSA. Trimming removed 2 bases from V and 1 base from J, with 12 bases in between. This CDR3 has 16 amino acids. The DNA of the CDR3 is TGTGCCAGCAGCTTAATCGAGGGGCATTCCTACAATGAGCAGTTCTTC. It translates to CASSLIEGHSYNEQFF. Looking up the rest from reference TRBV7-2 and TRBJ2-1 gives the full variable domain: GAGVSQSPSNKVTEKGKDVELRCDPISGHTALYWYRQSLGQGLEFLIYFQGNSAPDKSGLPSDRFSAERTGGSVSTLTIQRTQQEDSAVYLCASSLIEGHSYNEQFFGPGTRLTVL.

V usage is TRBV6-1 and J usage is TRBJ2-3; D perhaps matches TRBD2 (6 bases). V was trimmed by 2 bases and J by 1 base, leaving 13 bases between them. The CDR3 is 16 amino acids. CDR1 MNHNS and CDR2 SASEGT come from the germline V gene. CDR3 DNA sequence: TGTGCCAGCAGTGAATACGGATGGGGGGGCACAGATACGCAGTATTTT. It yields the protein CASSEYGWGGTDTQYF.

A few counts support this clonotype. Written as DNA, the CDR3 is TGCGCCAGCAGCAACTGGGAGTCCAACACTGAAGCTTTCTTT. Protein sequence: CASSNWESNTEAFF. The V and J genes are TRBV5-1 and TRBJ1-1; no firm D call. CDR3 length equals 14 residues. V shed 4 bases and J shed 2 bases, with 12 bases lying between them. The germline gives CDR1 SGHRS, CDR2 YFSETQ.

The table lists this clonotype with a few counts. The rearrangement uses TRBV7-9 and TRBJ2-3, with 13 nucleotides matching TRBD2. V dropped 4 bases and J dropped 2; count of bases not matched to a gene: 3. Germline-derived CDR1 and CDR2 are SEHNR and FQNEAQ (reference sequence). The CDR3 consists of 16 residues. The CDR3 sequence: CASSWGLAGYTDTQYF. CDR3 DNA: TGTGCCAGCAGCTGGGGACTAGCGGGGTACACAGATACGCAGTATTTT.

The chain uses TRBV4-1 and TRBJ2-3, with D perhaps TRBD2 (6 bases). Germline lookup yields CDR1 MGHRA and CDR2 YSYEKL. The CDR3 is 16 residues long. Trimming cost V 0 bases and J 1 base, with 11 bases left between them. This CDR3 reads CASSQEGGTRTDTQYF. CDR3 DNA: TGCGCCAGCAGCCAAGAAGGAGGGACTCGCACAGATACGCAGTATTTT.

The sample holds many counts of this clonotype. The V call is TRBV7-8, the J call TRBJ2-5; no clear D gene. Germline V gene sequence: CDR1 SGHVS, CDR2 FQNEAQ. The V end was cut by 4 bases, the J end by 3 bases, with 12 bases between. This CDR3 is 14 amino acids long. The CDR3 region has the DNA TGTGCCAGCAGCTACCCTGGGTTAGAAGAGACCCAGTACTTC. It is translated as CASSYPGLEETQYF.

The rearrangement links TRBV9 to TRBJ2-1; TRBD2 aligns across 14 bases. Germline CDR1 and CDR2: SGDLS and YYNGEE. The CDR3 length is 17 residues. The trim removed 3 bases at V and 4 bases at J, leaving 6 bases unmatched. DNA for the CDR3: TGTGCCAGCAGCGGGGGACTAGCGGGGGACCAGTACAATGAGCAGTTCTTC. Its translation: CASSGGLAGDQYNEQFF.

At least ten counts were recorded for this clonotype. This rearrangement joins TRBV7-6 to TRBJ2-1; 8 nucleotides align to TRBD2. The length of the CDR3 is 16 residues. The germline gives CDR1 SGHVS, CDR2 FNYEAQ. V shed 10 bases, J shed 10 bases, and the junction held 21 bases outside the gene matches. The DNA of the CDR3 is TGTGCCATCTCGGTCGGGGGGGGAGAACCGAATGCGGAGCAGTTCTTC. It yields the protein CAISVGGGEPNAEQFF.

On this clonotype: Germline is not matched at one junction end, which may reflect a read error. In DNA, the CDR3 is TGTGCTAGCAGTTGGGCCGGGCCCCAGTACTTC. It encodes CASSWAGPQYF. This chain uses TRBV7-6 with TRBJ2-5; unclear D gene. CDR1 is SGHVS, CDR2 FNYEAQ, per germline. The CDR3 sequence is 11 residues long.

V is TRBV27 and J is TRBJ2-1, with TRBD2 identical over 13 bases. In germline, CDR1 is MNHEY, CDR2 SMNVEV (reference sequence). The CDR3 is 20 residues long. Unmatched junction bases numbered 15, after V lost 7 bases and J lost 0 bases. The CDR3: CASTYLGLAGEPFSYNEQFF. Written as DNA, the CDR3 is TGTGCCAGCACTTACCTCGGACTAGCGGGGGAGCCATTCTCCTACAATGAGCAGTTCTTC.

The chain couples TRBV11-1 to TRBJ2-3; the D call may be TRBD1 or TRBD2 (5 bases each). Per germline, CDR1 SGHAT and CDR2 FQDESV (reference sequence). There are 15 residues in the CDR3. V lost 5 bases and J lost 1, with 13 bases in between. The CDR3: CASSRGLGGTDTQYF. CDR3 bases: TGTGCCAGCAGCCGCGGGCTAGGGGGCACAGATACGCAGTATTTT.

In this sample, this clonotype turned up a few times. The chain combines TRBV15 with TRBJ2-1; possible D gene TRBD1, 6 bases. Trimming removed 0 bases from V and 6 bases from J, with 12 bases in between. CDR1 LNHNV and CDR2 YYDKDF come from the germline V gene (reference sequence). The CDR3 totals 15 residues. The CDR3 region has the DNA TGTGCCACCAGCAGAGACCTGGACAGTGGCAATGAGCAGTTCTTC. Its translation is CATSRDLDSGNEQFF.

Only a few counts were recorded for this clonotype. In DNA, the CDR3 is TGCGCCAGCAGCCAGGCCCCTCTTAATCAGCCCCAGCATTTT. This codes for CASSQAPLNQPQHF. J is TRBJ1-5 and V is TRBV4-1; D is undetermined. Germline V gives CDR1 MGHRA, CDR2 YSYEKL. The V and J ends lost 3 bases and 4 bases respectively, with 10 bases between them. The CDR3 runs to 14 residues.

This clonotype showed up just a few times. V usage is TRBV7-9 and J usage is TRBJ2-3, with TRBD2 matching over 11 bases. The germline CDR1 and CDR2 sequences are SEHNR and FQNEAQ (reference sequence). The CDR3 consists of 15 residues. Trimming removed 4 bases from V and 4 bases from J; junction bases left unmatched: 4. For the CDR3, the DNA is TGTGCCAGCAGCTCGACTAGCGGGGTATCAGATACGCAGTATTTT. This codes for CASSSTSGVSDTQYF.

The chain's CDR3 is CASSLGMVEANTEAFF. The CDR3 DNA reads as TGTGCCAGCAGCTTAGGCATGGTTGAGGCGAACACTGAAGCTTTCTTT. The rearrangement joins TRBV7-9 to TRBJ1-1; D gene uncertain. The V gene lost 1 base and the J gene lost 1 base, with 13 bases spanning the gap. There are 16 residues in the CDR3. CDR1 SEHNR and CDR2 FQNEAQ come from the germline V gene (reference sequence).

This clonotype was detected a few times. The chain carries TRBV4-3 and TRBJ1-1, with D unclear. The CDR3 consists of 15 residues. V was trimmed by 0 bases and J by 5 bases, leaving 13 bases between them. Germline CDR1 LGHNA, CDR2 YSLEER. This CDR3 reads CASSQEYLGGTEAFF. The DNA for the CDR3 is TGCGCCAGCAGCCAAGAGTATTTGGGAGGGACTGAAGCTTTCTTT.

This clonotype was recorded a few times. The chain uses TRBV27 and TRBJ1-6, with a possible D match to TRBD1 (6 bases). There are 15 residues in the CDR3. With 6 bases removed from V and 7 bases from J, the gap between germline ends came to 16 bases. Germline V lookup: CDR1 MNHEY, CDR2 SMNVEV (reference sequence). This CDR3 is CASRPIQGMNSPLHF. The CDR3 bases are TGTGCCAGCAGGCCCATACAGGGAATGAATTCACCCCTCCACTTT.

This sequence joins TRBV6-2 or TRBV6-3 and TRBJ1-1, with 7 bases that match TRBD1. The junction had 8 bases not matched to a gene; V was cut back by 6 bases and J by 1 base. Germline V gene data show CDR1 as MNHEY and CDR2 as SVGEGT. This CDR3 spans 15 amino acids. The CDR3 protein is CASSVLRTGNTEAFF. CDR3 coding DNA: TGTGCCAGCAGCGTCCTTAGGACAGGGAACACTGAAGCTTTCTTT.

Turning to this clonotype: This may stem from a read error, because a much larger clone lies one nucleotide away. The gene calls are TRBV7-9 and TRBJ1-2; possibly TRBD1 for D (6 bases). V lost 5 bases to trimming and J lost 1 base, with 11 bases between them. There are 14 residues in the CDR3. CDR1 SEHNR and CDR2 FQNEAQ come from the germline V gene (reference sequence). The CDR3 loop reads CASSTGQFNYGYTF. CDR3 nucleotide sequence: TGTGCCAGCAGCACCGGACAGTTTAACTATGGCTACACCTTC.

Ten or more counts support this clonotype. The rearrangement joins TRBV7-2 to TRBJ1-5; D is uncertain. The V end lost 0 bases, the J end lost 3 bases, and 9 bases lay between the germline ends. This CDR3 has 15 amino acids. Looked up from germline, CDR1 is SGHTA and CDR2 is FQGNSA. CDR3 loop: CASSLAVYLNQPQHF. In nucleotides, the CDR3 is TGTGCCAGCAGCTTAGCAGTATACCTCAATCAGCCCCAGCATTTT.

This clonotype was seen only a few times. J is TRBJ2-4 and V is TRBV5-5; TRBD2 agrees at 11 bases. In germline, CDR1 is SGHKS, CDR2 YYEKEE (reference sequence). The CDR3 runs to 19 residues. After removal of 4 bases from V and 4 bases from J, the junction contained 16 bases not matched to a gene. The DNA of the CDR3 is TGTGCCAGCAGCCCGGGACTAGCGGCCGTGTGGGTACTTAAAAACATTCAGTACTTC. It is translated as CASSPGLAAVWVLKNIQYF.

The sample holds a few counts of this clonotype. The V and J genes are TRBV5-6 and TRBJ2-2; TRBD1 is a possible D gene (6 bases). CDR1 SGHDT and CDR2 YYEEEE come from the germline V gene. With 8 bases removed from V and 7 bases from J, the gap between germline ends came to 18 bases. This CDR3 comprises 14 residues. The CDR3 protein is CASQSPTTGGELFF. The CDR3 DNA reads as TGTGCCAGTCAGAGTCCCACGACAGGCGGGGAGCTGTTTTTT. Full variable domain (outside the CDR3, taken from reference TRBV5-6 and TRBJ2-2): DAGVTQSPTHLIKTRGQQVTLRCSPKSGHDTVSWYQQALGQGPQFIFQYYEEEERQRGNFPDRFSGHQFPNYSSELNVNALLLGDSALYLCASQSPTTGGELFFGEGSRLTVL.

This rearrangement joins TRBV6-5 to TRBJ2-7; 9 nucleotides line up with TRBD1. This CDR3 has 13 residues. Losses at the gene ends were 8 bases for V and 4 bases for J; bases not matched to a gene: 6. In germline, CDR1 is MNHEY, CDR2 SVGAGI. CDR3: CASRDRATYEQYF. The CDR3 region has the DNA TGTGCCAGCCGGGACAGGGCGACATACGAGCAGTACTTC.

This clonotype was observed a handful of times. J is TRBJ1-3 and V is TRBV19, with D perhaps TRBD1 (6 bases). V shed 4 bases and J shed 10 bases, with 11 bases lying between them. Germline-derived CDR1 and CDR2 are LNHDA and SQIVND (reference sequence). The CDR3 spans 12 residues. CDR3 DNA sequence: TGTGCCAGTAGTAAGACAGGACTGACCATATATTTT. This encodes CASSKTGLTIYF.

The chain joins TRBV9 to TRBJ1-1; 9 bases are a match to TRBD1. The CDR3 consists of 14 residues. From germline, CDR1 is SGDLS and CDR2 YYNGEE. The J segment lost 8 bases and the V segment lost 8 bases, leaving 13 bases of the junction unmatched. CDR3 amino acids: CASSPPSGTGEAFF. The DNA for the CDR3 is TGTGCCAGTTCGCCTCCCTCAGGGACAGGGGAAGCTTTCTTT.

This clonotype was seen only a few times. The V gene is TRBV29-1, the J gene TRBJ1-2; 12 bases fit TRBD1. The germline gives CDR1 SQVTM, CDR2 ANQGSEA. This CDR3 comprises 15 residues. The ends lost 4 bases at V and 1 base at J; junction bases unmatched: 4. CDR3 DNA: TGCAGCGTTGTGGGACAGGGGGCCCATAACTATGGCTACACCTTC. Protein sequence: CSVVGQGAHNYGYTF.